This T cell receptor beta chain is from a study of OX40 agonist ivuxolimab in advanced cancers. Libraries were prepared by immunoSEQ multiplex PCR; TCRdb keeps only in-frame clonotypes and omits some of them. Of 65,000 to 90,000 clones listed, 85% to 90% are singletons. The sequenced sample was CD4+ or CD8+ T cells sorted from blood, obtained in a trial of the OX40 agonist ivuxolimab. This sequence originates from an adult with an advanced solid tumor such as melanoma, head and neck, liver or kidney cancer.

CDR3 sequence reads: CASSPGRQGAQPQHF. The CDR3 coding sequence is TGTGCCAGCAGCCCAGGACGACAGGGGGCTCAGCCCCAGCATTTT. The chain recombines TRBV28 with TRBJ1-5; TRBD1 matches 10 bases. Germline lookup yields CDR1 MDHEN and CDR2 SYDVKM. This CDR3 is built from 15 residues. V shed 6 bases, J shed 6 bases, and the junction held 8 bases outside the gene matches.